What follows describes a single T cell receptor (beta chain). What it binds is not known. The data were taken from a study of T cells after yellow fever vaccination. In the study overall: For low cell numbers, libraries were made with SMART-Seq v4 Ultra Low Input. General study points: Abundant clonotypes (contaminants from the bulk population) could be present in FACS-sorted repertoires.

TCRdb processed the 5' RACE reads anew with MiXCR; each CDR3 protein has one entry. This table holds some 320,000 distinct CDR3 sequences, around 4.3% found once. V shed 0 bases and J shed 2 bases, with 10 bases lying between them. The CDR3 spans 15 residues. Germline V gene lookup returns CDR1 SGDLS and CDR2 YYNGEE. The sequence was collected from a man younger than 30 who received the YFV17D yellow fever vaccine. The starting material was PBMCs, obtained 15 days after the yellow fever booster vaccination. The V gene is TRBV9, the J gene TRBJ2-3; D is tentatively TRBD1 or TRBD2 (5 bases each). The CDR3 loop is CASSVGHGATDTQYF. The CDR3 region has the DNA TGTGCCAGCAGCGTAGGCCACGGGGCCACAGATACGCAGTATTTT.